This TCR beta chain was found in a study of brain metastases from non-small cell lung cancer. This CDR3 region has 15 residues. Germline CDR1 reads MNHEY; CDR2 reads SVGAGI. Trimming took 5 bases from V and 7 from J; bases not matched to a gene: 9. This clone has more than one count but fewer than ten. TCRdb's copy holds only in-frame clones and misses some; the assay was immunoSEQ multiplex PCR. The sample consists of over a thousand clones, approximately 85% of them appearing once. The TCR sequence derives from a donor aged 40 or older with non-small cell lung cancer. The sequenced sample consisted of tissue from a brain metastasis. This chain links TRBV6-5 with TRBJ2-1, with 9 nucleotides matching TRBD2. The DNA of the CDR3 is TGTGCCAGCAGTCCCGGCGGGAGGGAGTGGAATGAGCAGTTCTTC. Translated: CASSPGGREWNEQFF.